The present entry profiles one T cell receptor (beta chain) with its context. This sample was included in a study of OX40 agonist ivuxolimab in advanced cancers. Germline V CDR1 and CDR2: SGHRS, YFSETQ. V was trimmed by 0 bases and J by 8 bases, leaving 11 bases between them. The CDR3 is 13 residues long. Sequencing used immunoSEQ multiplex PCR; TCRdb keeps in-frame clones, though not all of them. This table holds about 58,000 clones, over 75% found once. This chain uses TRBV5-1 with TRBJ1-2; D unresolved. The material sequenced was CD4+ or CD8+ T cells sorted from blood, taken in a trial of the OX40 agonist ivuxolimab. The sequence was collected from an adult with an advanced solid tumor such as melanoma, head and neck, liver or kidney cancer. The CDR3 region is CASSLGKATGYTF. In nucleotides, the CDR3 is TGCGCCAGCAGCTTGGGCAAGGCGACGGGCTACACCTTC.